The 21 T cell receptor beta chains below come from one sample, sequenced in a study of beta chain features in type 1 diabetes. Reverse transcribing all isolated RNA meant expressed TCRB transcripts were sequenced. Sequencing was performed with immunoSEQ multiplex PCR; in TCRdb, only in-frame clones are kept and a portion is missing. The sample lists over 500,000 clones, roughly 16% occurring once. Sequencing was done on a sample of naive CD4+ T cells from blood. The receptors originated from a man between 18 and 29 years old in good health.

This chain uses TRBV6-6 with TRBJ2-6; a possible D gene is TRBD1 (5 bases). This CDR3 is built from 15 residues. CDR1 and CDR2 (germline): MNHNY, SVGAGI (reference sequence). V was trimmed by 8 bases and J by 1 base, leaving 12 bases between them. The CDR3 is CASPGPGSGANVLTF. The CDR3 DNA follows: TGTGCCAGCCCAGGCCCAGGGTCTGGGGCCAACGTCCTGACTTTC.

J is TRBJ2-1 and V is TRBV19; a weak D match, TRBD1 (6 bases). The CDR3 extends over 15 amino acids. Between the trimmed V and J ends, which lost 11 bases and 3 bases, there was a span of 20 bases. The germline V gene encodes CDR1 LNHDA and CDR2 SQIVND (reference sequence). As DNA, the CDR3 is TGTGCCGTCTTCGTCGGGGCAGGGGACTACAATGAGCAGTTCTTC. Its translation: CAVFVGAGDYNEQFF.

The chain joins TRBV15 to TRBJ1-5; D remains unclear. V lost 1 base to trimming and J lost 0 bases, with 10 bases between them. The germline CDR1 and CDR2 sequences are LNHNV and YYDKDF (reference sequence). The CDR3 has 16 residues. The CDR3 reads CATSRALGPSNQPQHF. Here the CDR3 DNA reads TGTGCCACCAGCAGAGCCCTCGGCCCTAGCAATCAGCCCCAGCATTTT.

This clone has more than one count but fewer than ten. The gene calls are TRBV7-3 and TRBJ2-4; no reliable D call. The V gene lost 1 base and the J gene lost 14 bases, with 15 bases spanning the gap. The CDR3 is 13 amino acids. Germline V lookup: CDR1 SGHTA, CDR2 FQGTGA. CDR3 region: CASSLKTHAIKYF. As DNA, the CDR3 is TGTGCCAGCAGCTTAAAGACTCACGCTATTAAGTACTTC.

V is TRBV7-6 and J is TRBJ1-1, with 7 nucleotides matching TRBD1. This CDR3 region has 16 residues. V shed 3 bases, J shed 2 bases, and the junction held 9 bases outside the gene matches. The germline V gene encodes CDR1 SGHVS and CDR2 FNYEAQ. CDR3 residues: CASSLWGRGPNTEAFF. In DNA form, the CDR3 reads TGTGCCAGCAGCTTGTGGGGTAGGGGGCCTAACACTGAAGCTTTCTTT. The full variable domain, completed using reference TRBV7-6 and TRBJ1-1, is GAGVSQSPRYKVTKRGQDVALRCDPISGHVSLYWYRQALGQGPEFLTYFNYEAQQDKSGLPNDRFSAERPEGSISTLTIQRTEQRDSAMYRCASSLWGRGPNTEAFFGQGTRLTVV.

The chain recombines TRBV20-1 with TRBJ1-1; D may be TRBD1 (6 bases). The CDR3 has 11 residues. Looked up from germline, CDR1 is DFQATT and CDR2 is SNEGSKA (reference sequence). CDR3 residues: CGEQGNTEAFF. The CDR3 nucleotides read TGCGGCGAACAGGGGAACACTGAAGCTTTCTTT.

Here the CDR3 reads CSVAGAGFYTF. Written as DNA, the CDR3 is TGCAGCGTCGCGGGGGCGGGGTTCTACACCTTC. The chain is built from TRBV29-1 and TRBJ1-2, with D possibly TRBD1 on 6 matching bases. Germline V gene sequence: CDR1 SQVTM, CDR2 ANQGSEA. With 6 bases removed from V and 10 bases from J, the gap between germline ends came to 15 bases. This CDR3 region has 11 residues.

V gene TRBV11-2 combines with J gene TRBJ2-7, with TRBD2 identical over 15 bases. This CDR3 is 17 amino acids long. V dropped 5 bases and J dropped 4; count of bases not matched to a gene: 9. Germline V lookup: CDR1 SGHAT, CDR2 FQNNGV. DNA for the CDR3: TGTGCCAGCAGCCACCGGACTAGCGGGAGGGCCGAGTACGAGCAGTACTTC. Translated: CASSHRTSGRAEYEQYF.

This clone occurred a few times. This chain uses TRBV7-8 with TRBJ2-1; a possible D gene is TRBD2 (6 bases). V lost 6 bases and J lost 0, with 12 bases in between. The CDR3 is 15 amino acids. Germline V CDR1 and CDR2: SGHVS, FQNEAQ. CDR3 sequence reads: CASRPRGSSYNEQFF. The CDR3 DNA sequence: TGTGCCAGCAGACCGCGGGGAAGCTCCTACAATGAGCAGTTCTTC.

The sample holds a few counts of this clone. The V gene is TRBV5-1, the J gene TRBJ2-1; 8 bases agree with TRBD2. Germline lookup yields CDR1 SGHRS and CDR2 YFSETQ. The CDR3 contains 14 residues. The V and J ends lost 5 bases and 6 bases, in that order; junction bases with no gene match: 7. CDR3 loop: CASSGWTSSNEQFF. The CDR3 nucleotides read TGCGCCAGCAGTGGGTGGACTAGCTCCAATGAGCAGTTCTTC.

There are a few counts of this clone. The chain has TRBV2 and TRBJ2-3, with 11 nucleotides matching TRBD1. J gave up 5 bases and V 6 bases, and 4 bases lay outside the gene matches. The CDR3 is 14 amino acids. CDR1 SNHLY and CDR2 FYNNEI come from the germline V gene. The CDR3 DNA reads as TGTGCCAGCAGCCGGGACAGGGGGGGAGATACGCAGTATTTT. It is translated as CASSRDRGGDTQYF.

In its sample, this clone was seen a few times. This chain joins TRBV14 and TRBJ1-1; D remains ambiguous. With 4 bases removed from V and 8 bases from J, the gap between germline ends came to 5 bases. The CDR3 loop spans 10 amino acids. Germline loops: CDR1 SGHDN, CDR2 FVKESK. CDR3 sequence reads: CASSLKEAFF. The DNA for the CDR3 is TGTGCCAGCAGCCTAAAAGAAGCTTTCTTT.

This clone was found a few times. The rearrangement links TRBV9 to TRBJ1-2; TRBD1 matches 9 bases. The CDR3 consists of 15 residues. J gave up 7 bases and V 2 bases, and 9 bases lay outside the gene matches. Germline V CDR1 and CDR2: SGDLS, YYNGEE. The CDR3 spells CASSVKQGARVGYTF. The CDR3 DNA sequence: TGTGCCAGCAGCGTTAAACAGGGGGCGCGTGTTGGCTACACCTTC.

Comments on this clone: It may be a read error: a sequence one base away is much more abundant. The gene calls are TRBV2 and TRBJ2-1, with a weak D call TRBD1 (5 bases). The V and J ends lost 8 bases and 13 bases respectively, with 18 bases between them. Germline values: CDR1 SNHLY, CDR2 FYNNEI. The CDR3 is 12 residues long. The CDR3 coding sequence is TGTGCCAGCGGTACCACCGTCGGACAACAGTTCTTC. It is translated as CASGTTVGQQFF.

The chain is built from TRBV11-2 and TRBJ2-5, with TRBD2 as a possible D gene (6 bases). The CDR3 sequence is 15 residues long. Trimming cost V 2 bases and J 5 bases, with 15 bases left between them. Germline V CDR1 and CDR2: SGHAT, FQNNGV. In nucleotides, the CDR3 is TGTGCCAGCAGCTTACGATTTCTACGGGGGGAGACCCAGTACTTC. Translated: CASSLRFLRGETQYF.

The chain employs TRBV10-3 and TRBJ1-6; D gene ambiguous. The CDR3 has 13 amino acids. From germline, CDR1 is ENHRY and CDR2 SYGVKD. V dropped 11 bases and J dropped 1 base, with 9 bases sitting between them. The CDR3 loop reads CAPKGSYNSPLHF. The CDR3 nucleotides read TGTGCCCCAAAAGGGTCCTATAATTCACCCCTCCACTTT.

The J gene is TRBJ2-3, the V gene TRBV6-6, with D perhaps given as TRBD1 or TRBD2 (5 bases each). The ends were cut back, 1 base at V and 4 bases at J, with 6 bases in the middle. Germline CDR1 reads MNHNY; CDR2 reads SVGAGI (reference sequence). The CDR3 spans 13 residues. The CDR3 region is CASSYWDADTQYF. The CDR3 DNA is TGTGCCAGCAGTTACTGGGACGCAGATACGCAGTATTTT.

The gene calls are TRBV5-1 and TRBJ2-7; a weak D match, TRBD1 (5 bases). The V end lost 5 bases, the J end lost 0 bases, and 12 bases lay between the germline ends. This CDR3 spans 14 amino acids. Germline assignment: CDR1 SGHRS and CDR2 YFSETQ. This chain's CDR3 is CASRDWTTSYEQYF. CDR3 bases: TGCGCCAGCAGAGACTGGACAACCTCCTACGAGCAGTACTTC.

Ten or more counts support this clone. This chain links TRBV15 with TRBJ2-3; D is possibly TRBD1 (6 bases). Germline CDR1 reads LNHNV; CDR2 reads YYDKDF (reference sequence). V lost 2 bases, J lost 5 bases, and 17 bases lay in between. The CDR3 spans 16 residues. CDR3 region: CATSRLGTSPKDTQYF. The DNA for the CDR3 is TGTGCCACCAGCAGACTCGGGACAAGCCCTAAAGATACGCAGTATTTT.

This clone has more than one count but fewer than ten. This rearrangement joins TRBV5-4 to TRBJ1-1; 11 nucleotides line up with TRBD1. CDR3 length: 15 residues. The trim removed 1 base at V and 6 bases at J, leaving 5 bases unmatched. The germline V gene encodes CDR1 SGHNT and CDR2 YYREEE (reference sequence). The CDR3 region has the DNA TGTGCCAGCAGCTTGTCCGGGACAGGGGGAGCTGAAGCTTTCTTT. Its protein is CASSLSGTGGAEAFF.

This clone has more than one count but fewer than ten. The sample holds other DNA sequences that translate to the same CDR3. The chain has TRBV28 and TRBJ2-5, with D uncertain. The CDR3 contains 11 residues. V gave up 2 bases and J gave up 5 bases, with 3 bases separating them. Germline loops: CDR1 MDHEN, CDR2 SYDVKM. DNA of the CDR3: TGTGCCAGCAGTTTAAGGGAGACCCAGTACTTC. It codes for CASSLRETQYF. The full variable domain, in which reference TRBV28 and TRBJ2-5 provide the parts outside the CDR3, is DVKVTQSSRYLVKRTGEKVFLECVQDMDHENMFWYRQDPGLGLRLIYFSYDVKMKEKGDIPEGYSVSREKKERFSLILESASTNQTSMYLCASSLRETQYFGPGTRLLVL.